The 5 T cell receptor beta chains below come from one sample, sequenced in a study of identical twins. Each CDR3 protein is one row after TCRdb ran MiXCR on the 5' RACE reads. This sample has hundreds of thousands of distinct CDR3 sequences, with roughly 6.2% found just once. The material sequenced was naive T cells sorted from blood. All receptors come from a man aged 18 to 30 in good health.

V is TRBV30 and J is TRBJ2-2, with D possibly TRBD2 on 7 matching bases. The CDR3 has 13 residues. The V gene lost 4 bases and the J gene lost 4 bases, with 10 bases spanning the gap. The germline V gene encodes CDR1 GTSNPN and CDR2 SVGIG (reference sequence). The CDR3 bases are TGTGCCTGGATGAGGGGGGGCACCGGGGAGCTGTTTTTT. Protein sequence: CAWMRGGTGELFF.

This clonotype was counted many times. The rearrangement joins TRBV24-1 to TRBJ2-1; 7 bases match TRBD2. The CDR3 is made up of 12 amino acids. The junction had 5 bases not matched to a gene; V was cut back by 1 base and J by 15 bases. Per the germline V gene, CDR1 is KGHDR and CDR2 is SFDVKD. The CDR3 loop is CATSDFRDYLFF. The CDR3 DNA sequence: TGTGCCACCAGTGATTTCCGGGACTATCTGTTCTTC.

In this sample, this clonotype turned up many times. The rearrangement joins TRBV10-3 to TRBJ2-3, with D perhaps TRBD1 (5 bases). CDR3 size: 14 residues. In germline, CDR1 is ENHRY, CDR2 SYGVKD. Trimming removed 8 bases from V and 3 bases from J, with 15 bases in between. CDR3 sequence (DNA): TGTGCCATCGGCTCAGGGATAGGGACAGATACGCAGTATTTT. The encoded protein is CAIGSGIGTDTQYF.

The table lists this clonotype with many counts. The V gene is TRBV21-1, the J gene TRBJ2-7; the D call TRBD1 from the table was never checked on the DNA. TRBV21-1 is flagged as a pseudogene. The CDR3 is 15 residues long. CDR3 sequence (DNA): TGTGCCAGCAGCAAACCAGGGACAGGTCGCTACGAGCAGTACGTC. Its protein product is CASSKPGTGRYEQYV.

This clonotype has just a few counts. The V call is TRBV7-2, the J call TRBJ2-1; D perhaps matches TRBD1 (5 bases). The V end lost 3 bases, the J end lost 6 bases, and 12 bases lay between the germline ends. Germline V gene lookup returns CDR1 SGHTA and CDR2 FQGNSA. The CDR3 is made up of 14 amino acids. The CDR3 here is CASSLEPRGNEQFF. CDR3 DNA sequence: TGTGCCAGCAGCTTGGAACCAAGGGGCAATGAGCAGTTCTTC. The whole variable domain, filled in from reference TRBV7-2 and TRBJ2-1, reads GAGVSQSPSNKVTEKGKDVELRCDPISGHTALYWYRQSLGQGLEFLIYFQGNSAPDKSGLPSDRFSAERTGGSVSTLTIQRTQQEDSAVYLCASSLEPRGNEQFFGPGTRLTVL.